This is a list of T cell receptor beta chains from one sample in a study of cytomegalovirus exposure and HLA in healthy donors. Clones were read by immunoSEQ multiplex PCR, and TCRdb kept only the in-frame ones, dropping some. Here the sample spans around 130,000 clones, around three fifths being singletons. Sequencing was carried out using PBMCs. Receptors were obtained from a woman aged 40 to 49 in good health and CMV-seropositive. Each CDR3 is given with its conserved first and last residue. A row's size may be missing; if present it is once, few, many or a size class.

v_call	clone_size	j_call	cdr3_aa
TRBV6-5	NA	TRBJ2-7	CASATQGFPREQYF
TRBV15	NA	TRBJ2-3	CATRSGRDTQYF
TRBV27	NA	TRBJ2-5	CASRPRPGETQYF
TRBV2	NA	TRBJ1-5	CASSEGGRRVNQPQHF
TRBV5-4	NA	TRBJ2-1	CASSFSDEQFF
TRBV27	NA	TRBJ2-6	CASSLYAESSGANVLTF
TRBV7-9	few	NA	CASSAGSSYEQYF
TRBV5-1	NA	TRBJ2-1	CASSLATSGLDNEQFF
TRBV5-1	few	TRBJ1-3	CASSWTGKGNTIYF
TRBV5-1	NA	TRBJ2-2	CASSAGAGVTTGELFF
TRBV7-2	NA	TRBJ2-5	CASSLRGQSQETQYF
TRBV10-3	NA	TRBJ2-4	CAISESETRDIQYF
TRBV19	NA	TRBJ2-3	CASSGQRGRPTDTQYF
TRBV19	NA	TRBJ1-3	CASSIPQGSGNTIYF
TRBV30	few	TRBJ2-7	CAWSSWGGVGSSYEQYF
TRBV6-6	NA	TRBJ1-1	CASSPRAEAFF
TRBV7-8	NA	TRBJ2-1	CASSPTSRSSNEQFF
TRBV7-9	few	TRBJ2-2	CASSWSQDPTGELFF
TRBV27	NA	TRBJ2-1	CASSFLPITYNEQFF
TRBV6-6	NA	TRBJ1-1	CASSYVRDTEAFF
TRBV19	NA	TRBJ2-7	CASSIGGEEQYF
TRBV5-1	few	TRBJ1-4	CASSLANRGEKLFF
TRBV6-5	NA	TRBJ2-5	CASTSSAGDSETQYF
TRBV6-1	once	TRBJ1-1	CASSVDRVVAEAFF
TRBV4-3	NA	TRBJ1-1	CASSQDQGLTERVDTEAFF
TRBV7-9	NA	TRBJ2-7	CASSLGHFYEQYF
TRBV18	NA	TRBJ2-5	CASSPGGVAGETQYF
TRBV19	NA	TRBJ2-3	CASSTRSADTQYF